The clone carrying this TCR beta chain was detected ten times or more. Antigen specificity is unknown. Together with thyroid ultrasound, orbital computed tomography, serum thyroxine and TRAb, clinical symptoms were used for diagnoses. The germline V gene encodes CDR1 SGHTA and CDR2 FQGTGA. V lost 5 bases and J lost 4; bases outside the gene matches: 8. The CDR3 extends over 16 amino acids. This record belongs to a study of T cells in Graves' hyperthyroidism and ophthalmopathy. Study conclusions and caveats: In the blood, most expanded thyroid clonotypes above 0.001 appeared as well. Ophthalmopathy onset followed model prediction by a median about six months.

The TCR beta CDR3 regions underwent amplification using RNA transcripts as the source. The study used the HTBI primer set for a first-round RT-PCR of the TCR CDR3. TCRdb re-called the multiplex PCR reads through MiXCR, storing one row per CDR3 protein. Among approximately 640,000 distinct CDR3 sequences listed, 15% to 20% were seen once. Sequencing used blood. This receptor was obtained from a man aged 45 to 65 with Graves' hyperthyroidism. The chain is built from TRBV7-3 and TRBJ2-1; 10 bases are a match to TRBD2. The CDR3 DNA is TGTGCCAGCAGCCCAACGGGACTAGCGATGTACAATGAGCAGTTCTTC. This gives the protein CASSPTGLAMYNEQFF.